This TCR beta chain was recovered during a study of control samples from healthy donors and cancer patients. Produced via immunoSEQ multiplex PCR; TCRdb's table is partial and in-frame only. The top ten hold 19% of the sample, which has 90,000 or so clones, about 82% seen once. Trimming stripped 6 bases from V and 2 bases from J, with 14 bases between. Germline values: CDR1 SEHNR, CDR2 FQNEAQ (reference sequence). CDR3 length equals 14 residues. The sequencing input was blood. This TCR was recovered from a man under 40 in good health. V usage is TRBV7-9 and J usage is TRBJ2-7, with no clear D. The CDR3 reads CASSPVLKAYEQYF. As DNA, the CDR3 is TGTGCCAGCAGTCCGGTCCTGAAAGCCTACGAGCAGTACTTC.